The 21 T cell receptor beta chains in this list originate from one sample, sequenced in a study of blood T cell repertoires in COVID-19. Generated by immunoSEQ multiplex PCR, the TCRdb table keeps only in-frame clones and is missing some. The sample records about 270,000 clones, approximately 82% being singletons. The sequenced sample consisted of peripheral blood. All receptors derive from a man of 80 years or more with acute or convalescent COVID-19.

As concerns this clone: Within the sample, other DNA sequences also encode this same CDR3. The chain has TRBV6-5 and TRBJ2-3, with 9 bases matching TRBD2. This CDR3 contains 16 residues. V was pared by 1 base and J by 0 bases, with 2 bases of the junction left unmatched. CDR1 and CDR2 (germline): MNHEY, SVGAGI. The DNA for the CDR3 is TGTGCCAGCAGTTACTTAGCGGGGGATAGCACAGATACGCAGTATTTT. Translating gives CASSYLAGDSTDTQYF.

The chain has TRBV3-1 (or the pseudogene TRBV3-2) and TRBJ2-1, with 8 bases lining up with TRBD1. This CDR3 has 15 residues. V lost 3 bases and J lost 7; bases outside the gene matches: 8. The germline CDR1 and CDR2 sequences are LGHDT and YNNKEL (reference sequence). The CDR3 coding sequence is TGTGCCAGCAGCCAGTGGGGACAGGCGGTAAATGAGCAGTTCTTC. Translation: CASSQWGQAVNEQFF.

J is TRBJ1-6 and V is TRBV5-1; TRBD1 might be the D (6 bases). This CDR3 is 14 amino acids long. Per germline, CDR1 SGHRS and CDR2 YFSETQ. Trimming cost V 2 bases and J 6 bases, with 9 bases left between them. The CDR3 DNA reads TGCGCCAGCAGCTTACAGGGAAGTAATTCACCCCTCCACTTT. Protein sequence: CASSLQGSNSPLHF.

This rearrangement joins TRBV3-1 (or the pseudogene TRBV3-2) to TRBJ2-2; perhaps TRBD2 as D (5 bases). In germline, CDR1 is LGHDT, CDR2 YNNKEL (reference sequence). The CDR3 is 13 residues long. Trimming shortened V by 1 base and J by 6 bases, and 6 bases separated the two germline ends. The CDR3 region is CASSQASSGELFF. CDR3 DNA sequence: TGTGCCAGCAGCCAAGCTAGCTCCGGGGAGCTGTTTTTT.

This chain uses TRBV7-9 with TRBJ2-7; the match to TRBD2 covers 8 bases. The CDR3 totals 14 residues. V was clipped by 6 bases and J by 5 bases; unmatched bases: 9. The germline V gene encodes CDR1 SEHNR and CDR2 FQNEAQ (reference sequence). For the CDR3, the DNA is TGTGCCAGCAGTCTATCCGGGGGGGCCAACGAGCAGTACTTC. It codes for CASSLSGGANEQYF.

The V call is TRBV1, the J call TRBJ2-5; the table's D call, TRBD1, was not checked against the DNA. TRBV1 is a pseudogene. The CDR3 has 16 residues. CDR3 nucleotide sequence: TGCACCAGCAGCCAAATACGACAAAGGTTGGGAGAGACCCAGTACTTC. Translating gives CTSSQIRQRLGETQYF.

V and J are TRBV29-1 and TRBJ1-4; D gene unclear. The CDR3 totals 12 residues. V lost 5 bases to trimming and J lost 4 bases, with 8 bases between them. Germline V gene lookup returns CDR1 SQVTM and CDR2 ANQGSEA. CDR3 in DNA: TGCAGCGTTATCGGAGATAATGAAAAACTGTTTTTT. The encoded protein is CSVIGDNEKLFF.

The rearrangement uses TRBV7-3 and TRBJ2-3; possible D gene TRBD1, 7 bases. CDR3 size: 15 residues. V was shortened by 5 bases and J by 4 bases, with 16 bases between the two germline ends. The germline V gene has CDR1 SGHTA and CDR2 FQGTGA. Here the CDR3 DNA reads TGTGCCAGCAGCCCAGGGGGGACAGCGGCAGATACGCAGTATTTT. It is translated as CASSPGGTAADTQYF.

The gene calls are TRBV4-1 and TRBJ1-1, with D tentatively TRBD1 (6 bases). The CDR3 totals 14 residues. The ends were cut back, 3 bases at V and 1 base at J, with 9 bases in the middle. Looked up from germline, CDR1 is MGHRA and CDR2 is YSYEKL. The CDR3 sequence is CASSHQGKNTEAFF. The CDR3 DNA sequence: TGCGCCAGCAGCCACCAGGGGAAGAACACTGAAGCTTTCTTT.

The chain couples TRBV6-5 to TRBJ2-3; 10 bases line up with TRBD2. V trimming: 4 bases; J trimming: 7 bases; junction bases outside the gene matches: 5. Germline V gives CDR1 MNHEY, CDR2 SVGAGI. This CDR3 contains 14 residues. CDR3 loop: CASSSSGRPNTQYF. The CDR3 region has the DNA TGTGCCAGCAGTTCTAGCGGGAGACCGAATACGCAGTATTTT.

The rearrangement links TRBV2 to TRBJ1-1, with D tentatively TRBD1 (5 bases). The CDR3 runs to 15 residues. V was pared by 7 bases and J by 0 bases, with 15 bases between. CDR1 and CDR2 from the germline V gene are SNHLY and FYNNEI. The DNA for the CDR3 is TGTGCCAGCAAACTCCTGGGGACTGTGAACACTGAAGCTTTCTTT. It translates to CASKLLGTVNTEAFF. The full variable domain, completed using reference TRBV2 and TRBJ1-1, is EPEVTQTPSHQVTQMGQEVILRCVPISNHLYFYWYRQILGQKVEFLVSFYNNEISEKSEIFDDQFSVERPDGSNFTLKIRSTKLEDSAMYFCASKLLGTVNTEAFFGQGTRLTVV.

The rearrangement links TRBV28 to TRBJ2-1; 10 bases are shared with TRBD2. Germline V gives CDR1 MDHEN, CDR2 SYDVKM. This CDR3 region has 15 residues. After removal of 3 bases from V and 7 bases from J, the junction contained 6 bases not matched to a gene. The CDR3 loop reads CASSFSSGRVNEQFF. The CDR3 bases are TGTGCCAGCAGTTTCTCGAGCGGGAGGGTGAATGAGCAGTTCTTC.

The rearrangement uses TRBV30 and TRBJ2-1, with D perhaps TRBD1 (6 bases). The ends were cut back, 3 bases at V and 1 base at J, with 10 bases in the middle. This CDR3 is 14 amino acids long. The germline CDR1 and CDR2 sequences are GTSNPN and SVGIG (reference sequence). CDR3 amino acids: CAWSRGQSYNEQFF. CDR3 nucleotide sequence: TGTGCCTGGAGCAGGGGACAATCCTACAATGAGCAGTTCTTC.

The CDR3: CASSEKTGGNEKLFF. The CDR3 nucleotides read TGTGCCAGCAGTGAAAAGACAGGGGGGAATGAAAAACTGTTTTTT. The rearrangement links TRBV6-1 to TRBJ1-4; the match to TRBD1 covers 9 bases. The trim removed 2 bases at V and 5 bases at J, leaving 3 bases unmatched. The CDR3 consists of 15 residues. The germline V gene encodes CDR1 MNHNS and CDR2 SASEGT.

This chain uses TRBV6-2 or TRBV6-3 with TRBJ2-1; D perhaps matches TRBD2 (5 bases). CDR3 size: 16 residues. V was trimmed by 5 bases and J by 4 bases, leaving 18 bases between them. The germline gives CDR1 MNHEY, CDR2 SVGEGT. Here the CDR3 reads CASSRIGVRLYNEQFF. The CDR3, as DNA: TGTGCCAGCAGTAGGATCGGGGTTCGCCTTTACAATGAGCAGTTCTTC.

CDR3 protein: CASSSQSGSGNTIYF. In DNA, the CDR3 is TGCGCCAGCAGTTCCCAATCAGGGTCCGGAAACACCATATATTTT. The genes are TRBV5-1 and TRBJ1-3; a possible D gene is TRBD1 (5 bases). CDR3 length: 15 residues. Germline V gene lookup returns CDR1 SGHRS and CDR2 YFSETQ. Trimming left V 5 bases short and J 4 bases short, with 16 bases between.

The chain couples TRBV7-9 to TRBJ1-6; weak D call: TRBD1 (5 bases). V shed 5 bases and J shed 9 bases, with 14 bases lying between them. The CDR3 spans 14 residues. CDR1 is SEHNR and CDR2 is FQNEAQ in the germline V gene (reference sequence). The CDR3 spells CASSPSGLGSPLHF. CDR3 nucleotides: TGTGCCAGCAGCCCTTCGGGACTTGGTTCACCCCTCCACTTT.

This rearrangement joins TRBV19 to TRBJ1-3, with TRBD1 matching over 12 bases. From germline, CDR1 is LNHDA and CDR2 SQIVND (reference sequence). The CDR3 sequence is 20 residues long. J gave up 2 bases and V 6 bases, and 17 bases lay outside the gene matches. DNA of the CDR3: TGTGCCAGTAGCCCACACCGGGACAGGGGGCGATTTAGGCCTGGAAACACCATATATTTT. Translating gives CASSPHRDRGRFRPGNTIYF.

This clone was seen only once. This chain links TRBV11-2 with TRBJ2-5; D might be TRBD1 (5 bases). The CDR3 loop spans 16 amino acids. V was cut by 3 bases and J by 5 bases, with 19 bases left in between. CDR1 is SGHAT, CDR2 FQNNGV, per germline. The CDR3 DNA follows: TGTGCCAGCAGCTTTTTGGGGCCTCGCTTTCGGGAGACCCAGTACTTC. Translating it yields CASSFLGPRFRETQYF.

This rearrangement joins TRBV20-1 to TRBJ1-5; a weak D match, TRBD1 (5 bases). Germline V gives CDR1 DFQATT, CDR2 SNEGSKA (reference sequence). The CDR3 totals 15 residues. Between the trimmed V and J ends, which lost 3 bases and 1 base, there was a span of 13 bases. CDR3 in amino acids: CSASKQEFSNQPQHF. The CDR3 DNA sequence: TGCAGTGCTAGTAAACAGGAGTTCAGCAATCAGCCCCAGCATTTT.

CDR3 loop: CASSSGPYEQYF. In nucleotides, the CDR3 is TGTGCCAGCAGTTCAGGTCCCTACGAGCAGTACTTC. V and J are TRBV12-3 or TRBV12-4 and TRBJ2-7; D ambiguous. V shed 4 bases and J shed 2 bases, with 6 bases lying between them. This CDR3 spans 12 amino acids.